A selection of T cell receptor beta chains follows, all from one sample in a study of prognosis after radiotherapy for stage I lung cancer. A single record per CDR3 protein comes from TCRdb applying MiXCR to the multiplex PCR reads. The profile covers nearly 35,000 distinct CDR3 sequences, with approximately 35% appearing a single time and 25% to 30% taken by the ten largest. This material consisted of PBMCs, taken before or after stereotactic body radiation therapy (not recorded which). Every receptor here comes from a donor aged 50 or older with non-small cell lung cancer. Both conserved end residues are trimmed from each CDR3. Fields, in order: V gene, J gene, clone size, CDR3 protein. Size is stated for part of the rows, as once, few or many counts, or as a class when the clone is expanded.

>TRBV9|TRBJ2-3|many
ASSVGSGGTDTQY
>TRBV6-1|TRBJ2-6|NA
ASSGFGRNSGSNVLT
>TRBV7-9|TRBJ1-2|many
ASSFGGYGYT
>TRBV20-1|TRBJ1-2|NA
SVREPRGRLGYGYT
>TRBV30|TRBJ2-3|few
AWAGTLAGHTDTQY
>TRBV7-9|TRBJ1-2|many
ASSRREAGGYT
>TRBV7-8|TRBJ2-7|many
ASSFTAVLSYEQY
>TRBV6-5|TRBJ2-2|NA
ASSYMGADGELF
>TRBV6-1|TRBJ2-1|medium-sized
ASLTYNEQF
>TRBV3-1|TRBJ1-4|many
ASRSAGEKLF
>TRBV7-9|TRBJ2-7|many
ASSLAYRGRIEQY
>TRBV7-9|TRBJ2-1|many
ASSLGGLAGADEQF
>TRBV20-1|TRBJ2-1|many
SAVAGGLREQF
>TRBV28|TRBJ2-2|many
ASRTGADTGELF
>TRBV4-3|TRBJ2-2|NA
ASSQEWSNTGELF
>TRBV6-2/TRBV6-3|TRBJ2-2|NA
ASREWTGNTGELF
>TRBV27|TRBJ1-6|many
ASSFSATGPYSPLH
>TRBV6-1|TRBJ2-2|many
ASRQGTNTGELF
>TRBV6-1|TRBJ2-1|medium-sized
ASRGTGSYNEQF
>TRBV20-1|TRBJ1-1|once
SASPEGPLNTEAF
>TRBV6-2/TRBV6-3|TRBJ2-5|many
ASSYGKQETQY
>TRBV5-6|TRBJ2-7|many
ASSLKLALREQY
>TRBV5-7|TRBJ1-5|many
ASSLLGANQPQH
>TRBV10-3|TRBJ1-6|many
AISAGTRDSPLH
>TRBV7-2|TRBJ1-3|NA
ASRLAVRARSGNTIY
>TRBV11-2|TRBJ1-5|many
ASSATGGDQPQH
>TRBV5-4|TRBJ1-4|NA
ASSLTGEEKLF
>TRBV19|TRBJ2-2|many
ASTSGAGELF
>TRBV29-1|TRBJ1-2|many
SVDANGYT
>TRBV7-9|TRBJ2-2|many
ASIPAGLNTGELF
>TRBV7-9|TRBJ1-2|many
ASSPAGQGGYGYT
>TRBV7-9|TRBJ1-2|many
ASSLVTGGIGGYT
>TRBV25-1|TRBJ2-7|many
ASSESIRGGFEQY
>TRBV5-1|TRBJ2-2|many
ASSSGTGAYGELF
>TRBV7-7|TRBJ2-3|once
ASIFTDTQY
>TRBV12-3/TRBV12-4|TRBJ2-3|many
ASRPLAGSDTQY
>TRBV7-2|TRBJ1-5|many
ASSLAGQGHQPQH
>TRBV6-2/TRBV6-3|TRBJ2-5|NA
AKSWQTQETQY
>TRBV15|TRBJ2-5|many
ATSRGGSETQY
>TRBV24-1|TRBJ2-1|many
ATSDGTSGGSYNEQF
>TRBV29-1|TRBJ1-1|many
SVVVGVEAF
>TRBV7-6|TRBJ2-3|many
ASSPRQASTDTQY
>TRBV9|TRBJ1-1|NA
ASSPPPPDRGVNTEAF
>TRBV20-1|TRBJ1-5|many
SASSIGTDDQPQH
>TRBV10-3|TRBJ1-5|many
AISEDSSPQH
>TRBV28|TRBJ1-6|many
ASSLPNNSPLH